The T cell receptor beta chain described here comes from a study of human T cells and chemical hapten exposure. In the study overall: Patients having alopecia areata, totalis or universalis were mostly female. Notes on the study in general: In comparison with controls, expanded TCRs gave rise to a significantly larger number of large CDR3 similarity clusters.

Documented time point: patch test 1, 2 weeks after DPC sensitization. The treatment was: therapeutic diphenylcyclopropenone sensitization with weekly scalp DPC. It was unfractionated whole blood from which total RNA was extracted. The library put unique molecular identifiers onto individual cDNA molecules. TCRdb re-called the RACE reads through MiXCR, storing one row per CDR3 protein. This table holds about 80,000 distinct CDR3 sequences, over 6% found once. Turning to this clonotype: The antigen is undetermined.

The sample here was whole blood, taken in connection with sensitization to the hapten diphenylcyclopropenone (DPC). The sequence came from a woman aged 25 to 45 with alopecia areata. Some clones in this sample may be carry-over from other donors' samples.

This chain's CDR3 is CASSQAQMRRNTGELFF. The CDR3 DNA reads as TGCGCCAGCAGCCAAGCCCAAATGAGGAGGAACACCGGGGAGCTGTTTTTT. The chain is built from TRBV4-1 and TRBJ2-2; D remains ambiguous. The V and J ends lost 1 base and 1 base respectively, with 13 bases between them. Germline V CDR1 and CDR2: MGHRA, YSYEKL. The CDR3 is 17 residues long.